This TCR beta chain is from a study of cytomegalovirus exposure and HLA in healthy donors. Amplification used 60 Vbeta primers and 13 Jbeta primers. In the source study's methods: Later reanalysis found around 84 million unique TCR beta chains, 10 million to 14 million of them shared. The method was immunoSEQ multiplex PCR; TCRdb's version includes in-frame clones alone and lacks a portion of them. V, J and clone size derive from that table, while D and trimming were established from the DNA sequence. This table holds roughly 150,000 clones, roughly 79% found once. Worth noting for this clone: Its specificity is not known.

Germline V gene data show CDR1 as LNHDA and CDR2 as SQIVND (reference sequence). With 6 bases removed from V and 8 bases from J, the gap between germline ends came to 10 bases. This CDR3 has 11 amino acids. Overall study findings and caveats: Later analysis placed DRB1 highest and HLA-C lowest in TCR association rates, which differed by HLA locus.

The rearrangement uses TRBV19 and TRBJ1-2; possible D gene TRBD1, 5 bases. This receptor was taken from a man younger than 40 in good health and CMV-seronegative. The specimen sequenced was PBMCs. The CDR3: CASRAGRGYTF. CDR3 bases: TGTGCCAGTAGGGCAGGGAGGGGCTACACCTTC.